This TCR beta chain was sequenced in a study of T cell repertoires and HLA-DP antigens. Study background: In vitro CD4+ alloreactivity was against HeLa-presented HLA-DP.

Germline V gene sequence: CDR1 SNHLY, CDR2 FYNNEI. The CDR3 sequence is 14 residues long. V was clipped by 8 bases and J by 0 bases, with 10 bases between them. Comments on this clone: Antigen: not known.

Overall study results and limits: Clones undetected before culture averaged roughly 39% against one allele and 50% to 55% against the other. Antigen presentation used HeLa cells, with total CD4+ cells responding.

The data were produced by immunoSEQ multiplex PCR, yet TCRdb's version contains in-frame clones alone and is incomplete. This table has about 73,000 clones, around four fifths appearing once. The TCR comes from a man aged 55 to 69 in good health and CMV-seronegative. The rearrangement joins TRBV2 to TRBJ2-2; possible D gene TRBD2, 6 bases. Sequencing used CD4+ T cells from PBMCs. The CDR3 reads CASRGVTNTGELFF. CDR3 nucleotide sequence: TGTGCCAGCCGCGGGGTAACGAACACCGGGGAGCTGTTTTTT.